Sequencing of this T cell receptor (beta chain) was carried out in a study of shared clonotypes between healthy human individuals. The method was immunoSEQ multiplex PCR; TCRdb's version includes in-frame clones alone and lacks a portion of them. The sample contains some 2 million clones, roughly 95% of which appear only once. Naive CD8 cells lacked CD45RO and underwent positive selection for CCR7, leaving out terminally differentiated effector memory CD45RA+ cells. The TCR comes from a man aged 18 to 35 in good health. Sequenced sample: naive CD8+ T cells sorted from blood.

CDR3 protein: CAIQFMGNQPQHF. The CDR3, as DNA: TGTGCCATCCAGTTTATGGGCAATCAGCCCCAGCATTTT. The rearrangement joins TRBV28 to TRBJ1-5, with D hard to call. The CDR3 is made up of 13 amino acids. Germline V gene data show CDR1 as MDHEN and CDR2 as SYDVKM. V dropped 10 bases and J dropped 2 bases, with 12 bases sitting between them.